This T cell receptor (beta chain) was captured by sequencing in a study of OX40 agonist ivuxolimab in advanced cancers. Notes on the research overall: Ivuxolimab was a fully human IgG2 agonistic monoclonal antibody targeting the costimulatory receptor OX40 (CD134). Peripheral TCRbeta sequencing was intended to test whether TCR sequence diversity was altered and clonal T-cell expansion was caused by ivuxolimab. Prior anti-PD-1, anti-PD-L1 or anti-CTLA-4 therapy was permitted, and 30% to 45% of dose-escalation patients had received checkpoint inhibitors. Three dose-escalation patients achieved partial responses, one with hepatocellular carcinoma and two with cutaneous melanoma. Intravenous ivuxolimab was administered to patients every 2 weeks at six dose levels: 0.01, 0.1, 0.3, 1.5, 3 and 10 mg/kg. In the dose-escalation cohort, about four fifths of patients were male, and the mean age was roughly 60 years with a range of roughly 23 to 90. The paper reports the monotherapy dose-escalation portion (N of about 56 patients) of the phase I ivuxolimab trial. Of the approximately 54 dose-escalation patients, hepatocellular carcinoma was present in roughly 19, melanoma in roughly 15, renal cell carcinoma in 9 and head and neck cancer in 9.

The V end loses 3 bases and the J end loses 5 bases, and a stretch of 15 bases separates them. From the cysteine through the phenylalanine, the CDR3 covers 15 amino acids. Of the read, only the CDR3 DNA is kept; its 45 bases are in frame from base 1. Taken from the germline V gene (reference sequence), the CDR1 and CDR2 loops are SGHNT and YYREEE. Of note for this clone: Its antigen remains undetermined. It has no much larger one-base neighbor in the sample; base qualities were not kept.

Genomic DNA was isolated from the sorted cells so that the TCRbeta CDR3 region could be sequenced. The immunoSEQ Assay was used for sequencing of TCRbeta CDR3 regions. This is the immuneACCESS table as TCRdb keeps it, with only in-frame sequences that have V and J called. A part of the clones is gone; compared with another copy, unresolved V genes explain less than half, and the rest is unexplained. The sample has approximately 50,000 clones on record, about 88% of them singletons. The top ten constitute about 0.71% of the sample. What the authors observed across the whole study: Low levels of normalized T-cell clonal expansion were also seen in some patients who did not respond. The antigen specificity of the peripheral T cells that underwent clonal expansion was not determined. At doses of 0.1 to 3.0 mg/kg, clonal expansion of both CD4+ and CD8+ T cells in blood was seen between baseline and week 6. In the 0.1-3.0 mg/kg groups, partial responders were among the patients with the lowest normalized peripheral clonal expansion, particularly in CD8+ T cells. After ivuxolimab, more expanded clones were found on average in CD8+ T cells than in CD4+ T cells.

Patients with a history of autoimmune disease or receiving systemic immunosuppression were excluded from the trial. Peripheral blood for TCR sequencing was collected from all dose cohorts at baseline, on cycle 4 day 1, and on cycle 7 day 1. The samples were taken from a phase I, first-in-human, multicenter, open-label dose-escalation trial of ivuxolimab. The trial enrolled adults with locally advanced or metastatic head and neck squamous cell, hepatocellular, melanoma or renal cell carcinoma. CD4+ and CD8+ T cells were sorted separately from peripheral blood before TCR sequencing. The TCR comes from an adult with an advanced solid tumor such as melanoma, head and neck, liver or kidney cancer. Sequencing used CD4+ or CD8+ T cells sorted from blood, obtained in a trial of the OX40 agonist ivuxolimab. The chain was built from TRBV5-4 and TRBJ2-1; a tentative D match to TRBD2 spans 5 bases. The CDR3 reads as follows: CASSSPSGRDNEQFF. The sequenced DNA: TGTGCCAGCAGCTCTCCCAGCGGAAGGGACAATGAGCAGTTCTTC.